Below, 5 T cell receptor beta chains from the same sample are listed, as sequenced in a study of regulatory T cells in long-lasting Graves disease. Time point denoted: newly diagnosed GD, antithyroid drugs for less than 3 months. The TCR library used RNA extracted from PBMCs. Researchers made TCR beta libraries by using iRepertoire HTBI primers and running Arm-PCR on CDR3 regions. A single record per CDR3 protein comes from TCRdb applying MiXCR to the multiplex PCR reads. Altogether 350,000 to 500,000 distinct CDR3 sequences are present, roughly 15% being singletons, with the ten largest covering about a quarter. The same sample was also used in a study of T cells in Graves' hyperthyroidism and ophthalmopathy.

The material sequenced was peripheral blood mononuclear cells (PBMCs), taken at new diagnosis, from a patient treated with antithyroid drugs. The receptors originated from a woman younger than 35 with Graves disease.

The sample holds a few counts of this clonotype. V usage is TRBV7-3 and J usage is TRBJ2-3; weak D call: TRBD1 (5 bases). Trimming stripped 5 bases from V and 0 bases from J, with 12 bases between. The CDR3 sequence is 15 residues long. CDR1 is SGHTA and CDR2 is FQGTGA in the germline V gene. The CDR3 DNA follows: TGTGCCAGCAGCCCGACAGCGCTAAGCACAGATACGCAGTATTTT. It codes for CASSPTALSTDTQYF.

This clonotype was picked up many times. The chain employs TRBV28 and TRBJ2-1; 7 nucleotides align to TRBD2. The CDR3 has 12 amino acids. V shed 5 bases and J 12 bases; nucleotides not matched to a gene: 7. The germline CDR1 and CDR2 sequences are MDHEN and SYDVKM. CDR3 coding DNA: TGTGCCAGCAGTATAGCGGGCGAAGGGCAGTTCTTC. Protein product: CASSIAGEGQFF.

This clonotype came up a few times. This chain links TRBV5-1 with TRBJ1-6; 10 nucleotides line up with TRBD1. The junction had 6 bases not matched to a gene; V was cut back by 4 bases and J by 8 bases. The V gene's germline CDR1 is SGHRS and CDR2 YFSETQ. The CDR3 contains 15 residues. CDR3 protein: CASSQRTGGDSPLHF. CDR3 sequence (DNA): TGCGCCAGCAGCCAGAGGACAGGGGGAGATTCACCCCTCCACTTT.

The chain is built from TRBV7-8 and TRBJ2-1; the D gene is possibly TRBD1 (8 bases). Germline CDR1 SGHVS, CDR2 FQNEAQ. The CDR3 length is 16 residues. Trimming removed 7 bases from V and 7 bases from J, with 23 bases in between. The CDR3 protein is CASTTGGGGFFNEQFF. CDR3 DNA: TGTGCCAGCACCACAGGGGGGGGGGGCTTTTTTAATGAGCAGTTCTTC.

This clonotype appeared once. The chain carries TRBV29-1 and TRBJ1-1, with TRBD1 matching over 7 bases. Germline V gene lookup returns CDR1 SQVTM and CDR2 ANQGSEA. The trim removed 4 bases at V and 4 bases at J, leaving 9 bases unmatched. The CDR3 extends over 14 amino acids. The CDR3 DNA follows: TGCAGCGTTGCTAGGGGGCCGGGGGGCACTGAAGCTTTCTTT. Translation gives CSVARGPGGTEAFF. Supplemented by reference TRBV29-1 and TRBJ1-1, the full variable domain reads SAVISQKPSRDICQRGTSLTIQCQVDSQVTMMFWYRQQPGQSLTLIATANQGSEATYESGFVIDKFPISRPNLTFSTLTVSNMSPEDSSIYLCSVARGPGGTEAFFGQGTRLTVV.